The rows below give T cell receptor beta chains drawn from one sample of a study of graft-versus-host responses after intestinal transplantation. Their specific antigens are unknown. Method: immunoSEQ multiplex PCR; TCRdb's copy keeps in-frame clones and lacks some. In the table there are 70,000 to 95,000 clones, 80% to 95% of which are singletons. The sample in question was unstimulated CD8+ T cells sorted from spleen or lymph node cells, obtained before transplant. All receptors derive from a human donor who was the organ donor for an intestinal transplant. Each CDR3 is given with its conserved first and last residue. A D gene is named only where the DNA matches it firmly. Size values are once, few and many counts, or a class for expanded clones, and some rows have none.

D	V	J	size	CDR3	DNA
NA	TRBV9	TRBJ2-1	NA	CASSVEGGVNEQFF	TGTGCCAGCAGCGTAGAGGGGGGGGTGAATGAGCAGTTCTTC
TRBD2	TRBV4-1	TRBJ2-1	NA	CASSQVGLAGGGHNEQFF	TGCGCCAGCAGCCAAGTTGGACTAGCGGGGGGTGGGCACAATGAGCAGTTCTTC
NA	TRBV4-1	TRBJ2-7	once	CASSRPNEQYF	TGCGCCAGCAGCCGGCCCAACGAGCAGTACTTC
NA	TRBV2	TRBJ2-6	NA	CASSRVTPGLRSSGANVLTF	TGTGCCAGCAGTCGCGTGACTCCGGGACTCAGGTCCTCTGGGGCCAACGTCCTGACTTTC
NA	TRBV5-1	TRBJ2-5	NA	CASSLSEEETQYF	TGCGCCAGCAGCTTGTCTGAGGAGGAGACCCAGTACTTC
TRBD1	TRBV18	TRBJ2-1	NA	CASSPLTGTGGYNEQFF	TGTGCCAGCTCACCACTGACCGGGACAGGGGGATACAATGAGCAGTTCTTC
TRBD2	TRBV28	TRBJ2-7	NA	CASSLLVAGGVQYF	TGTGCCAGCAGCCTTCTAGTAGCGGGAGGGGTGCAGTACTTC
TRBD1	TRBV18	TRBJ1-2	NA	CASSHFRDSFNYGYTF	TGTGCCAGCTCTCACTTCCGGGACAGTTTTAACTATGGCTACACCTTC
NA	TRBV11-2	TRBJ1-4	NA	CASSSGWGSANEKLFF	TGTGCCAGCAGCTCCGGGTGGGGCTCGGCTAATGAAAAACTGTTTTTT
NA	TRBV28	TRBJ2-7	NA	CASSPSQGYEQYF	TGTGCCAGCAGTCCCAGTCAGGGATACGAGCAGTACTTC
NA	TRBV7-9	TRBJ2-7	NA	CASSLGTARGEQYF	TGTGCCAGCAGCTTAGGTACGGCCAGGGGCGAGCAGTACTTC
TRBD2	TRBV5-1	TRBJ2-7	NA	CASSLGLAGSYEQYF	TGCGCCAGCAGCTTGGGATTAGCGGGGTCCTACGAGCAGTACTTC
NA	TRBV6-6	TRBJ1-1	once	CASGHPEAFF	TGTGCCAGCGGCCATCCAGAAGCTTTCTTT
NA	TRBV5-4	TRBJ2-2	NA	CASRGSTNTGELFF	TGTGCCAGCAGGGGCAGCACGAACACCGGGGAGCTGTTTTTT
TRBD1	TRBV7-9	TRBJ1-1	NA	CASSPPGQGENTEAFF	TGTGCCAGCAGCCCGCCGGGACAGGGGGAAAACACTGAAGCTTTCTTT
TRBD1	TRBV6-5	TRBJ2-1	NA	CASSYYYLQGDEQFF	TGTGCCAGCAGTTACTACTACCTACAGGGGGATGAGCAGTTCTTC